A single sample is the source of the 6 T cell receptor beta chains below, sequenced in a study of cytotoxic CD8 clonotypes in ibrutinib-treated CLL. Produced via immunoSEQ multiplex PCR; TCRdb's table is partial and in-frame only. The sample has approximately 200,000 clones, 55% to 85% seen once; the top ten hold roughly 13%. Sequenced here: PBMCs, sampled after 24 months of ibrutinib treatment. These receptor sequences come from a human donor with chronic lymphocytic leukemia.

The chain is built from TRBV7-8 and TRBJ2-7; D gene uncertain. The CDR3 is 15 amino acids. V lost 5 bases, J lost 1 base, and 15 bases lay in between. Per the germline V gene, CDR1 is SGHVS and CDR2 is FQNEAQ. CDR3 sequence reads: CASSQMTGFSYEQYF. The CDR3 DNA reads as TGTGCCAGCAGCCAGATGACGGGTTTTTCCTACGAGCAGTACTTC.

This clone has just one count. This CDR3 is CASGPDPGQGAHGYTF. The CDR3 DNA sequence: TGTGCTAGTGGTCCCGACCCGGGACAGGGGGCGCATGGCTACACCTTC. The chain recombines TRBV12-5 with TRBJ1-2, with TRBD1 matching 12 bases. CDR3 length: 16 amino acids. CDR1 is LGHNT and CDR2 is FRNRAP in the germline V gene. V dropped 5 bases and J dropped 6; count of bases not matched to a gene: 10.

This clone has only a few counts. The same CDR3 can be traced to other DNA sequences in this sample. The chain recombines TRBV4-1 with TRBJ2-1, with 7 bases identical to TRBD1. The germline gives CDR1 MGHRA, CDR2 YSYEKL. V lost 0 bases and J lost 10; bases outside the gene matches: 3. The CDR3 is made up of 13 amino acids. CDR3 residues: CASSQDRGGEQFF. The DNA for the CDR3 is TGCGCCAGCAGCCAAGATCGAGGGGGCGAGCAGTTCTTC.

This chain joins TRBV7-9 and TRBJ1-2; no clear D. The CDR3 is 12 residues long. The ends were cut back, 6 bases at V and 8 bases at J, with 13 bases in the middle. Germline values: CDR1 SEHNR, CDR2 FQNEAQ (reference sequence). The DNA of the CDR3 is TGTGCCAGCAGGAAATGGACTGGGGGCTACACCTTC. This encodes CASRKWTGGYTF.

The chain combines TRBV29-1 with TRBJ2-1, with D hard to call. Trimming removed 2 bases from V and 9 bases from J, with 20 bases in between. This CDR3 region has 15 residues. Germline V gene data show CDR1 as SQVTM and CDR2 as ANQGSEA. The CDR3 is CSVELAATQFGEQFF. The CDR3 nucleotides are TGCAGCGTTGAACTGGCAGCAACCCAATTTGGTGAGCAGTTCTTC.

The sample holds one count of this clone. The chain combines TRBV28 with TRBJ2-1; no firm D call. Germline V gene data show CDR1 as MDHEN and CDR2 as SYDVKM. V was pared by 7 bases and J by 12 bases, with 16 bases between. The CDR3 has 12 residues. The CDR3 spells CASTQSRPAQFF. In DNA form, the CDR3 reads TGTGCCAGCACCCAGTCAAGGCCGGCGCAGTTCTTC.